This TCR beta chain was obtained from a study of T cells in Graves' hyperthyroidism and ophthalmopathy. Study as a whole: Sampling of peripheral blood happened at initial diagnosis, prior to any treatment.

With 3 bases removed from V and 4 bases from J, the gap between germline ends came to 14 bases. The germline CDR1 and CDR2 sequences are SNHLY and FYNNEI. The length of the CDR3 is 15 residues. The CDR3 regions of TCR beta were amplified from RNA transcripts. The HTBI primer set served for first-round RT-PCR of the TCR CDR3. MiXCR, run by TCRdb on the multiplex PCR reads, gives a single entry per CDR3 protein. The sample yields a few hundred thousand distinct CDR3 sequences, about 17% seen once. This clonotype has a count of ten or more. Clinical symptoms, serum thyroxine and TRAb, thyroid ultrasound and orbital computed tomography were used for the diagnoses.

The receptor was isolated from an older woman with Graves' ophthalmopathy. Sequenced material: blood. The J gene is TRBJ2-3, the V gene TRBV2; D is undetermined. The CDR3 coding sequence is TGTGCCAGCAGTGATTCTCTGGGAAGAGCAGATACGCAGTATTTT. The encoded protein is CASSDSLGRADTQYF.